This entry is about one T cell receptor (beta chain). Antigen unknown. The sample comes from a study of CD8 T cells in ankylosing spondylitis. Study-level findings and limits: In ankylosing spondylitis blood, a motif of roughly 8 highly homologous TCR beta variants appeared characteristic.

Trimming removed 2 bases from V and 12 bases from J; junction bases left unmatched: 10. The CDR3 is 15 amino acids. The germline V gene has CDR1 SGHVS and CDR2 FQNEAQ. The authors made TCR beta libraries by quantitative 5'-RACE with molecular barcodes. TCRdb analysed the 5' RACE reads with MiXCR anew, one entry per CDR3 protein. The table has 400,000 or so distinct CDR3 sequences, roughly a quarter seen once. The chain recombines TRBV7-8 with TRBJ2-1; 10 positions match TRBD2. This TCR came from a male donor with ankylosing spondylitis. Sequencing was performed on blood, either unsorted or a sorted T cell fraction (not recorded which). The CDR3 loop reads CASSLRSGTSVVQFF. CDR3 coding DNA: TGTGCCAGCAGCTTAAGATCCGGGACTAGCGTGGTGCAGTTCTTC.